This TCR beta chain was captured by sequencing in a study of Tregs in tolerant kidney transplant recipients. CD4+CD25+CD127- Tregs, CD4+CD25- non-Tregs, CD4 and CD8 cells were sorted. The length of the CDR3 is 17 residues. The V end lost 0 bases, the J end lost 8 bases, and 21 bases lay between the germline ends. Germline V gene data show CDR1 as SGHRS and CDR2 as YFSETQ. Data came from immunoSEQ multiplex PCR; TCRdb stores just in-frame clones and leaves some out. The sample shows tens of thousands of clones, under 95% of them seen only once. The sequence derives from a human donor in good health. Source material: Tregs from blood. The rearrangement uses TRBV5-1 and TRBJ2-1; weak D call: TRBD1 (5 bases). CDR3 sequence: CASSLVRATDTTDEQFF. CDR3 nucleotide sequence: TGCGCCAGCAGCTTGGTCAGGGCGACTGACACTACGGATGAGCAGTTCTTC.